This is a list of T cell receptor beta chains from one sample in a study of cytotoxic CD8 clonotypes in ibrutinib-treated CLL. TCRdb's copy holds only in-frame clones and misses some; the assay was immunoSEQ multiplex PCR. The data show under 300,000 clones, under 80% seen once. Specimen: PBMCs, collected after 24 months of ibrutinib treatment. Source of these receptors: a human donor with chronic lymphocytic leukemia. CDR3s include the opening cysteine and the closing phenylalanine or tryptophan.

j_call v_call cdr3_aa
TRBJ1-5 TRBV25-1 CASSGDSFLDQPQHF
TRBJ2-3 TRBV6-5 CASSYRQSSSTDTQYF
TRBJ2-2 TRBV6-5 CATVGRANTGELFF
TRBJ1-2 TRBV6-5 CASKRGHGYTF
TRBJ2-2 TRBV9 CASSVGTSGNTGELFF
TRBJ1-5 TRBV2 CASADRSFNQPQHF
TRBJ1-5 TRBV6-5 CASSYRGEQPQHF
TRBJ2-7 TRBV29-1 CSVRPGGPSYEQYF
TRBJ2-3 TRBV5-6 CASSLRGATDTQYF
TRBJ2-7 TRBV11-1 CASSQYTGFSYEQYF
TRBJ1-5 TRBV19 CASSTRWTGLVQPQHF
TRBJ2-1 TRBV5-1 CASSRRTGLSDEQFF
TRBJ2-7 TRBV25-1 CASSVGGRSSYEQYF
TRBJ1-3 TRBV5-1 CASSSVDGTPEQNF
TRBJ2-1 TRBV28 CASSLNNEQFF
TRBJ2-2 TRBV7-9 CASRPNTGELFF
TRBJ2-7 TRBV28 CASSFRQPQYF
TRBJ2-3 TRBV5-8 CASRGGSDTQYF
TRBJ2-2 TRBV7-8 CASSLAGTNTGELFF
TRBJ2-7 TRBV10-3 CAISDRQGEQYF
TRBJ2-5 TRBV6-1 CASPMDLGETQYF
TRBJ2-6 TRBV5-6 CASTPPSGANVLTF
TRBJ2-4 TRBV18 CASSPTQGGNGDIQYF
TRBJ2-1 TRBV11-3 CASSSWTSAYDEQFF
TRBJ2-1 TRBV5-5 CAIQSGHGNEQFF
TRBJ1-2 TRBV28 CASSKPGQGDYGYTF
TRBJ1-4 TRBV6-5 CASSYRGTTNEKLFF
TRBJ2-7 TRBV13 CASSSSDRVYEQYF
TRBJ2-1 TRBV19 CASKVPGAYNEQFF
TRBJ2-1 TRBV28 CASSFVIAGRPYNEQFF
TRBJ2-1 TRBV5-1 CASYSGSSYNEQFF
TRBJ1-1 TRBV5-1 CASSAALNTEAFF
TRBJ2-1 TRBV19 CASSGSGNEQFF
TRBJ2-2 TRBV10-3 CAIRGGPVAGELFF
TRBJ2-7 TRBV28 CASTPLVVAGPTYEQYF
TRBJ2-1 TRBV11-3 CASNGLAGEGEQFF
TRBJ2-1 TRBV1 CTSSQTGLAGDHSYNEQFF
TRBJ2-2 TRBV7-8 CASSLQGLSGELFF
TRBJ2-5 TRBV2 CASSEASLQQGVLQTQYF
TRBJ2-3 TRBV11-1 CASTTGTGGTDTQYF
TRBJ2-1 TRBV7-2 CASSPRSGLLSYNEQFF
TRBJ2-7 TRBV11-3 CASSPSGSSYEQYF
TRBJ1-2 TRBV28 CASSPPGEGAGGYTF
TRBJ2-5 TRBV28 CASSFGSRTQYF
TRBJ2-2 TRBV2 CASSGPGTSYSGELFF